The 16 T cell receptor beta chains listed next were all sequenced from one sample in a study of T cells in Graves' hyperthyroidism and ophthalmopathy. The CDR3 regions of TCR beta were amplified from RNA transcripts. A first-round RT-PCR of the TCR CDR3 used the HTBI primer set. A single record per CDR3 protein comes from TCRdb applying MiXCR to the multiplex PCR reads. The sample holds about 46,000 distinct CDR3 sequences, roughly 49% seen once. The material sequenced was peripheral blood or thyroid tissue (not recorded which). Receptors originate from a woman aged 50 to 60 with Graves' hyperthyroidism.

The chain carries TRBV7-6 and TRBJ2-5, with 8 bases aligning to TRBD1. The CDR3 totals 16 residues. Trimming at V came to 3 bases and at J to 5 bases, leaving 11 bases not matched to a gene. Germline V CDR1 and CDR2: SGHVS, FNYEAQ. CDR3 amino acids: CASSFPPGQGMETQYF. CDR3 coding DNA: TGTGCCAGCAGCTTTCCCCCAGGACAGGGAATGGAGACCCAGTACTTC. The whole variable domain, remainder taken from reference TRBV7-6 and TRBJ2-5, is GAGVSQSPRYKVTKRGQDVALRCDPISGHVSLYWYRQALGQGPEFLTYFNYEAQQDKSGLPNDRFSAERPEGSISTLTIQRTEQRDSAMYRCASSFPPGQGMETQYFGPGTRLLVL.

The rearrangement links TRBV20-1 to TRBJ2-5; D not resolved. The CDR3 is 11 amino acids. CDR1 and CDR2 from the germline V gene are DFQATT and SNEGSKA (reference sequence). V lost 3 bases and J lost 5, with 7 bases in between. Written as DNA, the CDR3 is TGCAGTGCTAGCCTGGGGGAGACCCAGTACTTC. Its translation: CSASLGETQYF.

This clonotype came up many times. V and J are TRBV6-2 or TRBV6-3 and TRBJ1-1; D is perhaps TRBD1 (5 bases). Germline loops: CDR1 MNHEY, CDR2 SVGEGT. This CDR3 has 11 residues. Trimming cost V 5 bases and J 7 bases, with 8 bases left between them. CDR3 in amino acids: CASSLGVEAFF. For the CDR3, the DNA is TGTGCCAGCAGTCTAGGGGTTGAAGCTTTCTTT.

The chain joins TRBV25-1 to TRBJ1-2; 7 positions agree with TRBD1. The CDR3 extends over 15 amino acids. V lost 3 bases, J lost 1 base, and 5 bases stayed unmatched. Germline CDR1 MGHDK, CDR2 SYGVNS. The CDR3 here is CASSDSGQVNYGYTF. CDR3 bases: TGTGCCAGCAGTGATAGTGGACAGGTTAACTATGGCTACACCTTC.

V usage is TRBV6-2 or TRBV6-3 and J usage is TRBJ1-2; 8 bases are a match to TRBD1. The length of the CDR3 is 13 residues. Germline trimming cut 5 bases from V and 3 bases from J; bases unmatched to any gene: 2. The germline V gene encodes CDR1 MNHEY and CDR2 SVGEGT. Here the CDR3 DNA reads TGTGCCAGCAGTGACAGGGGCTACTATGGCTACACCTTC. Its translation: CASSDRGYYGYTF.

Points on this clonotype: The junction and the germline gene differ at one end; a read error may be behind it. This sequence joins TRBV4-2 and TRBJ2-7; 9 nucleotides line up with TRBD2. Germline CDR1 is LGHNA and CDR2 is YNFKEQ. The CDR3 loop spans 15 amino acids. Here the CDR3 DNA reads TGTGCCTGCAGCCCCAGGACTAGCGTATCCTACGAGCAGTACTTC. This gives the protein CACSPRTSVSYEQYF.

This clonotype showed up many times. The rearrangement uses TRBV6-2 or TRBV6-3 and TRBJ2-7, with D unclear. V was cut by 5 bases and J by 0 bases, with 11 bases left in between. The CDR3 runs 14 residues. Germline CDR1 reads MNHEY; CDR2 reads SVGEGT. CDR3 coding DNA: TGTGCCAGCAGTACCCCCTCCGGCTCCTACGAGCAGTACTTC. Its protein is CASSTPSGSYEQYF.

The J gene is TRBJ1-2, the V gene TRBV10-3; D is uncertain. The CDR3 length is 16 residues. The germline V and J ends were trimmed by 6 bases and 4 bases, with 21 bases remaining between them. Germline lookup yields CDR1 ENHRY and CDR2 SYGVKD. CDR3 in amino acids: CAIRAPKVRTAYGYTF. The CDR3 DNA is TGTGCCATCAGGGCCCCGAAAGTCAGGACGGCCTATGGCTACACCTTC.

The gene calls are TRBV6-1 and TRBJ1-6, with no clear D. V was trimmed by 1 base and J by 6 bases, leaving 7 bases between them. The CDR3 contains 14 residues. Germline V CDR1 and CDR2: MNHNS, SASEGT. The CDR3 coding sequence is TGTGCCAGCAGTGAAGTACGAAGTAATTCACCCCTCCACTTT. This translates into CASSEVRSNSPLHF.

About this clonotype: The germline gene is not matched at one end of the junction; a read error may be the cause. V and J are TRBV2 and TRBJ1-2; 7 bases fit TRBD1. CDR1 is SNHLY and CDR2 is FYNNEI in the germline V gene. The CDR3 totals 12 residues. The CDR3 here is CASRVQGNGYTF. The CDR3 bases are TGCGCCAGCAGGGTACAGGGGAATGGCTACACCTTC.

This clonotype was recorded at least ten times. The genes are TRBV27 and TRBJ2-7; D uncertain. The V and J ends lost 5 bases and 4 bases respectively, with 12 bases between them. The CDR3 runs 13 residues. Looked up from germline, CDR1 is MNHEY and CDR2 is SMNVEV (reference sequence). The CDR3 reads CASSPLGRYEQYF. In DNA, the CDR3 is TGTGCCAGCAGTCCTCTGGGCAGATACGAGCAGTACTTC.

This clonotype was found many times. The chain links TRBV7-3 to TRBJ2-2; tentatively, D is TRBD1 (5 bases). Looked up from germline, CDR1 is SGHTA and CDR2 is FQGTGA. V shed 0 bases and J shed 5 bases, with 10 bases lying between them. The CDR3 loop spans 15 amino acids. The CDR3, as DNA: TGTGCCAGCAGCTTAACAGGGGTGGTGACCGGGGAGCTGTTTTTT. As protein: CASSLTGVVTGELFF.

V usage is TRBV20-1 and J usage is TRBJ1-1; TRBD1 is a possible D gene (6 bases). This CDR3 region has 13 residues. With 6 bases removed from V and 0 bases from J, the gap between germline ends came to 11 bases. The germline V gene encodes CDR1 DFQATT and CDR2 SNEGSKA (reference sequence). The DNA for the CDR3 is TGCAGTGCACCGGGACACCTGAACACTGAAGCTTTCTTT. Amino acid sequence: CSAPGHLNTEAFF.

This sequence joins TRBV11-2 and TRBJ2-2; unclear D gene. Germline V gene sequence: CDR1 SGHAT, CDR2 FQNNGV. CDR3 length equals 12 residues. The ends were cut back, 5 bases at V and 7 bases at J, with 8 bases in the middle. The CDR3 here is CASSVASGELFF. The DNA for the CDR3 is TGTGCCAGCAGCGTCGCTAGCGGGGAGCTGTTTTTT.

This clonotype is medium-sized (0.01 to 0.1%) in the sample. CDR3 coding DNA: TGCAATTCCCGGCTGGCAGGGCCGAACACTGAAGCTTTCTTT. It codes for CNSRLAGPNTEAFF. The V gene is TRBV20-1, the J gene TRBJ1-1, with D perhaps TRBD1 (5 bases). Germline loops: CDR1 DFQATT, CDR2 SNEGSKA (reference sequence). This CDR3 region has 14 residues.

Concerning this clonotype: Here the CDR3 omits its conserved ending phenylalanine or tryptophan, so a read error is the likely source. The DNA is omitted, as the CDR3 cannot be located on it reliably, and the CDR3 follows TCRdb's listing. The chain recombines TRBV20-1 with TRBJ1-3; the table calls TRBD1, which could not be checked here. The germline V gene encodes CDR1 DFQATT and CDR2 SNEGSKA (reference sequence). Inclusive of both ends, the CDR3 amounts to 9 amino acids. CDR3 in amino acids: CSAPGQGTT.